A single sample is the source of the 24 T cell receptor beta chains below, sequenced in a study of Graves' ophthalmopathy and Graves' hyperthyroidism. Amplified TCR beta CDR3 regions were obtained using RNA transcripts as template. First-round RT-PCR used HTBI primers; second-round multiplex PCR followed. TCRdb re-called the multiplex PCR reads through MiXCR, storing one row per CDR3 protein. Among about 210,000 distinct CDR3 sequences, 25% to 35% were seen once, and the ten largest hold over 7.5%. Sequences were obtained from peripheral blood. These receptors all come from a man in his fifties or sixties with Graves' ophthalmopathy.

This clonotype has ten or more counts. V gene TRBV24-1 combines with J gene TRBJ2-2, with D perhaps TRBD1 (8 bases). This CDR3 is built from 16 residues. CDR1 is KGHDR and CDR2 is SFDVKD in the germline V gene. The germline V and J ends were trimmed by 0 bases and 6 bases, with 13 bases remaining between them. The CDR3 loop reads CATSDLVQGGAGELFF. The CDR3 region has the DNA TGTGCCACCAGTGATTTGGTACAGGGGGGGGCCGGGGAGCTGTTTTTT.

This clonotype was counted at least ten times. This chain uses TRBV29-1 with TRBJ2-7; D tentatively reads TRBD1 or TRBD2 (5 bases each). The V gene's germline CDR1 is SQVTM and CDR2 ANQGSEA. The V end was cut by 1 base, the J end by 4 bases, with 11 bases between. There are 13 residues in the CDR3. The CDR3 region has the DNA TGCAGCGTTGAAGTCGGGGCGGATTACGAGCAGTACTTC. This translates into CSVEVGADYEQYF.

This clonotype has a count of ten or more. The chain is built from TRBV6-1 and TRBJ2-2; D gene uncertain. This CDR3 contains 12 residues. V shed 6 bases and J shed 5 bases, with 7 bases lying between them. Germline CDR1 reads MNHNS; CDR2 reads SASEGT. CDR3 sequence reads: CASSRGTGELFF. The CDR3 region has the DNA TGTGCCAGCAGCCGTGGGACCGGGGAGCTGTTTTTT.

This chain connects TRBV28 to TRBJ2-7; 14 bases map to TRBD2. This CDR3 is 15 amino acids long. The V gene end was trimmed by 6 bases and the J gene end by 4 bases; junction bases not matched to a gene: 5. The germline CDR1 and CDR2 sequences are MDHEN and SYDVKM. The CDR3 bases are TGTGCCAGCAGCGGGGGGACTAGCGGGAGTTACGAGCAGTACGTC. The encoded protein is CASSGGTSGSYEQYV.

The sample holds many counts of this clonotype. This chain uses TRBV27 with TRBJ1-5; D ambiguous. There are 14 residues in the CDR3. The germline V and J ends were trimmed by 0 bases and 7 bases, with 10 bases remaining between them. Germline CDR1 and CDR2: MNHEY and SMNVEV (reference sequence). The CDR3 DNA sequence: TGTGCCAGCAGTTTATCCGGGCTGAAACAGCCCCAGCATTTT. Residues: CASSLSGLKQPQHF.

The CDR3 reads CASSPMSGESEQYF. The DNA for the CDR3 is TGTGCCAGCAGCCCTATGTCAGGGGAGAGCGAGCAGTACTTC. The chain recombines TRBV6-1 with TRBJ2-7; maybe TRBD1 (6 bases). The V end lost 6 bases, the J end lost 6 bases, and 18 bases lay between the germline ends. This CDR3 is built from 14 residues. Germline CDR1 is MNHNS and CDR2 is SASEGT.

The rearrangement uses TRBV6-1 and TRBJ1-2, with D unclear. The CDR3 sequence is 14 residues long. V lost 2 bases and J 2 bases, leaving 9 bases between the germline ends. CDR1 is MNHNS and CDR2 is SASEGT in the germline V gene. The CDR3 sequence: CASSEFPGNYGYTF. The CDR3, as DNA: TGTGCCAGCAGTGAATTCCCAGGCAACTATGGCTACACCTTC.

This clonotype came up many times. The chain combines TRBV4-3 with TRBJ2-5, with TRBD2 matching over 9 bases. J was trimmed by 2 bases and V by 1 base; bases with no gene match: 2. The CDR3 is 15 amino acids. Germline CDR1 and CDR2: LGHNA and YSLEER. CDR3 loop: CASSQGTSVQETQYF. The DNA for the CDR3 is TGCGCCAGCAGCCAAGGGACTAGCGTACAAGAGACCCAGTACTTC.

V usage is TRBV25-1 and J usage is TRBJ1-2; D is ambiguous. Trimming shortened V by 1 base and J by 9 bases, and 9 bases separated the two germline ends. Germline CDR1 is MGHDK and CDR2 is SYGVNS. This CDR3 spans 12 amino acids. The CDR3 loop is CASSESIGRYTF. CDR3 nucleotides: TGTGCCAGCAGTGAATCAATAGGTCGCTACACCTTC.

This clonotype was seen ten or more times. The J gene is TRBJ1-6, the V gene TRBV12-3 or TRBV12-4; D is ambiguous. V gave up 3 bases and J gave up 7 bases, with 13 bases separating them. The CDR3 length is 15 residues. Here the CDR3 DNA reads TGTGCCAGCAGTTTTGAGAGGTCGAAAAATTCACCCCTCCACTTT. Its translation: CASSFERSKNSPLHF.

In its sample, this clonotype was seen many times. This sequence joins TRBV14 and TRBJ1-2; 7 bases match TRBD1. Germline V gene lookup returns CDR1 SGHDN and CDR2 FVKESK. The trim removed 4 bases at V and 8 bases at J, leaving 16 bases unmatched. CDR3 length: 16 residues. CDR3 sequence reads: CASSPTSSGTVDGYTF. The CDR3 nucleotides are TGTGCCAGCAGCCCTACGTCGTCCGGGACAGTTGACGGCTACACCTTC.

The count of this clonotype is one. The CDR3 is CAWSGLDEQYF. For the CDR3, the DNA is TGTGCCTGGAGTGGCCTTGACGAGCAGTACTTC. V gene TRBV30 combines with J gene TRBJ2-7; D is ambiguous. The V and J ends lost 1 base and 5 bases respectively, with 6 bases between them. The CDR3 is made up of 11 amino acids. Germline V gives CDR1 GTSNPN, CDR2 SVGIG (reference sequence).

There are many counts of this clonotype. V is TRBV7-9 and J is TRBJ2-7; D gene uncertain. The germline CDR1 and CDR2 sequences are SEHNR and FQNEAQ (reference sequence). The V end lost 5 bases, the J end lost 2 bases, and 10 bases lay between the germline ends. The CDR3 length is 13 residues. CDR3 coding DNA: TGTGCCAGCAGCCCGCAACGGGCCTACGAGCAGTACTTC. This sequence encodes CASSPQRAYEQYF.

The table lists this clonotype with many counts. J is TRBJ2-2 and V is TRBV12-5; D is tentatively TRBD1 or TRBD2 (6 bases each). Germline CDR1 and CDR2: LGHNT and FRNRAP. Trimming pared 2 bases from V and 4 bases from J, leaving 11 bases between. CDR3 length: 15 amino acids. This chain's CDR3 is CASGLRGAPTGELFF. As DNA, the CDR3 is TGTGCTAGTGGTTTGAGGGGGGCCCCCACCGGGGAGCTGTTTTTT.

V gene TRBV2 combines with J gene TRBJ1-5; perhaps TRBD1 as D (6 bases). CDR3 length: 14 residues. V lost 11 bases to trimming and J lost 2 bases, with 16 bases between them. Germline CDR1 and CDR2: SNHLY and FYNNEI. CDR3 bases: TGTGCCGTATCTGGGGGCTCTCGCAATCAGCCCCAGCATTTT. Its translation is CAVSGGSRNQPQHF.

By sample share, this clonotype is large (0.1 to 1%). The chain is built from TRBV6-2 or TRBV6-3 and TRBJ1-1; the D is unclear. Germline V gene lookup returns CDR1 MNHEY and CDR2 SVGEGT. The CDR3 spans 11 residues. V dropped 6 bases and J dropped 8 bases, with 10 bases sitting between them. The chain's CDR3 is CASSPGLEAFF. CDR3 nucleotide sequence: TGTGCCAGCAGCCCTGGACTCGAAGCTTTCTTT.

V gene TRBV28 combines with J gene TRBJ2-7; D is unresolved. The CDR3 totals 15 residues. Germline lookup yields CDR1 MDHEN and CDR2 SYDVKM. V lost 4 bases, J lost 2 bases, and 15 bases lay in between. In DNA, the CDR3 is TGTGCCAGCAGTTCTACTACCAACAGAGCCTACGAGCAGTACTTC. Translated, it gives CASSSTTNRAYEQYF.

This clonotype was seen ten or more times. The J gene is TRBJ1-2, the V gene TRBV3-1, with 9 positions matching TRBD1. This CDR3 contains 17 residues. V dropped 1 base and J dropped 2; count of bases not matched to a gene: 8. Germline CDR1 LGHDT, CDR2 YNNKEL (reference sequence). The CDR3 loop reads CASSQVGTGIINYGYTF. CDR3 nucleotides: TGTGCCAGCAGCCAAGTGGGGACAGGGATCATAAACTATGGCTACACCTTC.

This clonotype showed up many times. The chain links TRBV29-1 to TRBJ2-5; perhaps TRBD2 as D (6 bases). This CDR3 is 13 amino acids long. From germline, CDR1 is SQVTM and CDR2 ANQGSEA. Trimming shortened V by 4 bases and J by 0 bases, and 9 bases separated the two germline ends. The CDR3 nucleotides read TGCAGCGTTGTGTGGGACTACCAAGAGACCCAGTACTTC. This sequence encodes CSVVWDYQETQYF. Full variable domain (remainder filled in from reference TRBV29-1 and TRBJ2-5): SAVISQKPSRDICQRGTSLTIQCQVDSQVTMMFWYRQQPGQSLTLIATANQGSEATYESGFVIDKFPISRPNLTFSTLTVSNMSPEDSSIYLCSVVWDYQETQYFGPGTRLLVL.

This clonotype has a count of ten or more. V usage is TRBV27 and J usage is TRBJ1-1; a weak D match, TRBD1 (5 bases). V was shortened by 5 bases and J by 4 bases, with 11 bases between the two germline ends. Germline lookup yields CDR1 MNHEY and CDR2 SMNVEV (reference sequence). The CDR3 runs to 13 residues. The CDR3 loop reads CASSPRVGTEAFF. The CDR3 DNA follows: TGTGCCAGCAGTCCCAGGGTGGGCACTGAAGCTTTCTTT.

This clonotype was seen at least ten times. This rearrangement joins TRBV27 to TRBJ1-5, with D unclear. Germline CDR1 is MNHEY and CDR2 is SMNVEV (reference sequence). Trimming left V 6 bases short and J 0 bases short, with 9 bases between. The CDR3 sequence is 14 residues long. The chain's CDR3 is CASSQQNSNQPQHF. The DNA of the CDR3 is TGTGCCAGCAGCCAACAGAATAGCAATCAGCCCCAGCATTTT.

This clonotype appeared many times. The chain uses TRBV28 and TRBJ1-5, with no clear D. This CDR3 is 14 amino acids long. Germline CDR1 and CDR2: MDHEN and SYDVKM. The V gene lost 1 base and the J gene lost 4 bases, with 8 bases spanning the gap. CDR3 residues: CASSLLRGNQPQHF. CDR3 bases: TGTGCCAGCAGTTTATTGCGGGGTAATCAGCCCCAGCATTTT.

In its sample, this clonotype was seen many times. The rearrangement uses TRBV29-1 and TRBJ2-5, with TRBD2 identical over 10 bases. CDR1 and CDR2 (germline): SQVTM, ANQGSEA. The CDR3 is 13 residues long. The V gene end was trimmed by 4 bases and the J gene end by 5 bases; junction bases not matched to a gene: 4. This CDR3 reads CSVVAGGGETQYF. CDR3 DNA sequence: TGCAGCGTTGTAGCGGGAGGTGGCGAGACCCAGTACTTC.

This clonotype came up a few times. V and J are TRBV7-2 and TRBJ1-2; 11 nucleotides match TRBD1. J was trimmed by 6 bases and V by 6 bases; bases with no gene match: 3. The CDR3 is made up of 13 amino acids. Per germline, CDR1 SGHTA and CDR2 FQGNSA. Here the CDR3 reads CASRWTGGDGYTF. In nucleotides, the CDR3 is TGTGCCAGCAGGTGGACAGGGGGCGATGGCTACACCTTC.